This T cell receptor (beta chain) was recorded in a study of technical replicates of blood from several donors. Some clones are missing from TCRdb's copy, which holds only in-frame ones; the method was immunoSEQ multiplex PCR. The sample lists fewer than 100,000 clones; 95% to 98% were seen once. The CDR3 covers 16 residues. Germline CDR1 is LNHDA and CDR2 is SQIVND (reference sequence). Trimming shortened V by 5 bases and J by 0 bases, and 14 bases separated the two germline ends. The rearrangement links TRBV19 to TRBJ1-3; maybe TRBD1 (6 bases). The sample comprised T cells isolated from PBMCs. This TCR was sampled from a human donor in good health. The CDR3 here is CASSPFGDTSGNTIYF. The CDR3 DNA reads TGTGCCAGTAGTCCCTTCGGGGACACCTCTGGAAACACCATATATTTT.